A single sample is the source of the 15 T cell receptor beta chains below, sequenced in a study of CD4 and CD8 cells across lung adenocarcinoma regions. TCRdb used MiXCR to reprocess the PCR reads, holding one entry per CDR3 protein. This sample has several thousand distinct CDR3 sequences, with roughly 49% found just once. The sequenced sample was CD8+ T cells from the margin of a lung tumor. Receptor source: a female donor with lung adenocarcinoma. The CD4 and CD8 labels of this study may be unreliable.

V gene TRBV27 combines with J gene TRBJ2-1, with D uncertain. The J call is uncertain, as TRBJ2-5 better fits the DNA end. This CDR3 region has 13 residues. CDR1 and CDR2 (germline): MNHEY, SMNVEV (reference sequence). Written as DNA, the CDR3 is TGTGCCAGCAGTTTGGTAGGGCAAGAGACCCAGTACTTC. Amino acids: CASSLVGQETQYF.

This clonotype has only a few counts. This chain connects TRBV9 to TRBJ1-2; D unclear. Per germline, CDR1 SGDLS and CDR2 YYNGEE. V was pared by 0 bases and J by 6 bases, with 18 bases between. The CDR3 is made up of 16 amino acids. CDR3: CASSVGSFPGRDGYTF. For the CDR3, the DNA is TGTGCCAGCAGCGTAGGCTCTTTCCCAGGAAGGGATGGCTACACCTTC. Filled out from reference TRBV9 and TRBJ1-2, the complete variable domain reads DSGVTQTPKHLITATGQRVTLRCSPRSGDLSVYWYQQSLDQGLQFLIQYYNGEERAKGNILERFSAQQFPDLHSELNLSSLELGDSALYFCASSVGSFPGRDGYTFGSGTRLTVV.

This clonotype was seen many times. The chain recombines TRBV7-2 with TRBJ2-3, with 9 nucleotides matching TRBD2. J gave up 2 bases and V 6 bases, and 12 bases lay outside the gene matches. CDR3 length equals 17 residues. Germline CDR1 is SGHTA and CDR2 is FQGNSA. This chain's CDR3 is CASSPRSREGVTDTQYF. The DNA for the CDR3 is TGTGCCAGCAGTCCACGTTCGCGGGAGGGCGTCACAGATACGCAGTATTTT. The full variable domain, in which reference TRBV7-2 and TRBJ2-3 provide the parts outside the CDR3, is GAGVSQSPSNKVTEKGKDVELRCDPISGHTALYWYRQSLGQGLEFLIYFQGNSAPDKSGLPSDRFSAERTGGSVSTLTIQRTQQEDSAVYLCASSPRSREGVTDTQYFGPGTRLTVL.

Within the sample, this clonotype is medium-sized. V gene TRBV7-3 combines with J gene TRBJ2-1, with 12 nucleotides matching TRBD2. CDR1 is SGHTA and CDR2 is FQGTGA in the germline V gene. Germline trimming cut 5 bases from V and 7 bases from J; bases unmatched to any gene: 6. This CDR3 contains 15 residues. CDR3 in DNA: TGTGCCAGCAGCCGACTAGCGGGAGAGCGGAATGAGCAGTTCTTC. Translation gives CASSRLAGERNEQFF.

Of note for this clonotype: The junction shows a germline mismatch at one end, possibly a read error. CDR3 amino acids: CASSPHGDRAKEIQYF. CDR3 DNA sequence: TGTGCCAGCAGCCCCCACGGGGACCGGGCCAAAGAGATCCAGTACTTC. V is TRBV6-1 and J is TRBJ2-5, with D possibly called TRBD1 or TRBD2 (5 bases each). The CDR3 is 16 amino acids. Per germline, CDR1 MNHNS and CDR2 SASEGT.

CDR3 bases: TGTGCCAGCAGCACATTAGCGGGAGGGCCGCACGAGCAGTACTTC. This codes for CASSTLAGGPHEQYF. V is TRBV27 and J is TRBJ2-5; TRBD2 matches 11 bases. The J call may be in error: the DNA end matches TRBJ2-7 better. Germline V gene data show CDR1 as MNHEY and CDR2 as SMNVEV (reference sequence). The CDR3 consists of 15 residues.

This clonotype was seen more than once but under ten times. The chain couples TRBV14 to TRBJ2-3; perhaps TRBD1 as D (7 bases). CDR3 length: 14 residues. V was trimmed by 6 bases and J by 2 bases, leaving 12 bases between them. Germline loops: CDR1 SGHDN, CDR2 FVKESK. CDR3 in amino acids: CASSAGTVTDTQYF. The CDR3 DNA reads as TGTGCCAGCAGTGCGGGGACAGTCACAGATACGCAGTATTTT.

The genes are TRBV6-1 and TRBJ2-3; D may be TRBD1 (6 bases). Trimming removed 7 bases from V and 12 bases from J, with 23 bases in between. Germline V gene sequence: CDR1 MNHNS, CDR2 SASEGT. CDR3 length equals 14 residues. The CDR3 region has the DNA TGTGCCAGCATATGGTCTTCAGGGGAAGACACTCAGTATTTT. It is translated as CASIWSSGEDTQYF.

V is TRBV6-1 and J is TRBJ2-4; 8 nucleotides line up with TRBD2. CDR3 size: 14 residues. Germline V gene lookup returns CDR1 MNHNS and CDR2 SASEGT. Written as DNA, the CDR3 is TGTGCGAGGAGCGGGGGTCGGGCCAAAAACATTCAGTACTTC. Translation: CARSGGRAKNIQYF.

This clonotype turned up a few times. CDR3 DNA: TGTGCCAGCAGAGGGGGACTAGCGGGAGTAGGGAATGAGCAGTTCTTC. Translating gives CASRGGLAGVGNEQFF. The chain uses TRBV27 and TRBJ2-1, with 14 bases lining up with TRBD2. The CDR3 is 16 residues long. Germline CDR1 MNHEY, CDR2 SMNVEV (reference sequence). The J segment lost 7 bases and the V segment lost 6 bases, leaving 8 bases of the junction unmatched.

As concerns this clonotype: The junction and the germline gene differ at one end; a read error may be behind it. CDR3 loop: CVSSPLGATQTQYF. In nucleotides, the CDR3 is TGTGTCAGCAGTCCCTTGGGGGCTACGCAGACCCAGTACTTC. The rearrangement uses TRBV6-1 and TRBJ2-5, with TRBD1 as a possible D gene (6 bases). Per the germline V gene, CDR1 is MNHNS and CDR2 is SASEGT. The CDR3 runs to 14 residues.

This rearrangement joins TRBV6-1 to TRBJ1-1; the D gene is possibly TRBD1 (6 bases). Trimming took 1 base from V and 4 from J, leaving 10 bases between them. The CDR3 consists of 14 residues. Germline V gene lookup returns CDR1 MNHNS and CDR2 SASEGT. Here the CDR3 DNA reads TGTGCCAGCAGTGAAGTTTGGGGGCCCACTGAAGCTTTCTTT. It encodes CASSEVWGPTEAFF.

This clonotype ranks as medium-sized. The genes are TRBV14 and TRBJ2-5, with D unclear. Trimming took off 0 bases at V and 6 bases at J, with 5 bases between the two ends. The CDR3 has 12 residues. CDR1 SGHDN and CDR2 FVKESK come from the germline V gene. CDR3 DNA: TGTGCCAGCAGCCAAGATCGAAAGACCCAGTACTTC. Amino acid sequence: CASSQDRKTQYF.

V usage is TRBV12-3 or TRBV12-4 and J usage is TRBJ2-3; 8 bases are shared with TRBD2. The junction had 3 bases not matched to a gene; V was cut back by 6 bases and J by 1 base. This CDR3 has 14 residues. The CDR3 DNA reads TGTGCCAGCAGAGCGGGAGACGGCACAGATACGCAGTATTTT. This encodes CASRAGDGTDTQYF.

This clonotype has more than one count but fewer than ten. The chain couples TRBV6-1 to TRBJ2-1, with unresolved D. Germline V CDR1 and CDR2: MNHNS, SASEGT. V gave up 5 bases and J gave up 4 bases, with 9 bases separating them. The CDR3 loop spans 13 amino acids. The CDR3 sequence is CASSPDPYNEQFF. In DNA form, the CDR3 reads TGTGCCAGCAGTCCGGATCCGTACAATGAGCAGTTCTTC.